Presented here are 14 T cell receptor beta chains from one specimen sequenced in a study of post-analysis software for immune sequencing data. TCR beta libraries were prepared from cDNA with unique molecular identifiers. In TCRdb, the PCR reads were re-called with MiXCR into one record per CDR3 protein. Among hundreds of thousands of distinct CDR3 sequences listed, approximately 30% were seen once. Their target antigens are unknown. Study findings and constraints: Patients used about 5 TRBV segments, including TRBV5-6, TRBV5-1 and TRBV20-1, more often than controls.

The sequenced sample was blood. The receptors were gathered from a girl aged 10-17 years with multiple sclerosis.

This clonotype was observed a handful of times. The gene calls are TRBV4-1 and TRBJ2-3; D call uncertain. The V end was cut by 0 bases, the J end by 8 bases, with 12 bases between. The CDR3 sequence is 14 residues long. Germline-derived CDR1 and CDR2 are MGHRA and YSYEKL. The CDR3 DNA follows: TGCGCCAGCAGCCAAGATCCCGCCTCCGGTACGCAGTATTTT. This sequence encodes CASSQDPASGTQYF.

The V gene is TRBV6-2 or TRBV6-3, the J gene TRBJ2-5; the D gene is possibly TRBD1 (5 bases). The germline V and J ends were trimmed by 5 bases and 11 bases, with 18 bases remaining between them. CDR3 length equals 13 residues. Germline V CDR1 and CDR2: MNHEY, SVGEGT. CDR3 in amino acids: CASSRGYSREQYF. CDR3 sequence (DNA): TGTGCCAGCAGTAGGGGATATTCCCGAGAGCAGTACTTC.

Points on this clonotype: A much larger clone sits a single nucleotide away, making a read error possible. The rearrangement links TRBV4-3 to TRBJ2-7; 7 bases agree with TRBD1. Germline V lookup: CDR1 LGHNA, CDR2 YSLEER. This CDR3 region has 15 residues. Trimming cost V 5 bases and J 6 bases; bases outside gene matches: 13. The chain's CDR3 is CASSFEGAGKREQYF. The CDR3 region has the DNA TGCGCCAGCAGCTTCGAGGGGGCGGGTAAACGCGAGCAGTACTTC.

In nucleotides, the CDR3 is TGTGCCAGCTCACCAGCGAGCAATCAGCCCCAGCATTTT. It encodes CASSPASNQPQHF. The chain links TRBV18 to TRBJ1-5; D gene unclear. There are 13 residues in the CDR3. From germline, CDR1 is KGHSH and CDR2 LQKENI. Trimming pared 2 bases from V and 1 base from J, leaving 3 bases between.

The rearrangement links TRBV20-1 to TRBJ1-1; D gene ambiguous. The V end was cut by 1 base, the J end by 1 base, with 7 bases between. CDR1 and CDR2 (germline): DFQATT, SNEGSKA (reference sequence). CDR3 length: 13 residues. The DNA for the CDR3 is TGCAGTGCTAGAGTAGCGGAGAACACTGAAGCTTTCTTT. Its translation: CSARVAENTEAFF.

The chain employs TRBV28 and TRBJ2-1, with a tentative D call TRBD2 (5 bases). Between the trimmed V and J ends, which lost 7 bases and 0 bases, there was a span of 13 bases. This CDR3 is 15 amino acids long. From germline, CDR1 is MDHEN and CDR2 SYDVKM. The CDR3 nucleotides read TGTGCCAGCACCTGGGAGAGAAGCTCCTACAATGAGCAGTTCTTC. This gives the protein CASTWERSSYNEQFF. Full variable domain (missing parts from reference TRBV28 and TRBJ2-1): DVKVTQSSRYLVKRTGEKVFLECVQDMDHENMFWYRQDPGLGLRLIYFSYDVKMKEKGDIPEGYSVSREKKERFSLILESASTNQTSMYLCASTWERSSYNEQFFGPGTRLTVL.

This clonotype was seen ten or more times. CDR3 amino acids: CASNIRGTGTDEQFF. In DNA form, the CDR3 reads TGTGCCAGCAATATCCGAGGGACAGGGACGGATGAGCAGTTCTTC. The J gene is TRBJ2-1, the V gene TRBV6-5; 9 nucleotides match TRBD1. The J segment lost 8 bases and the V segment lost 7 bases, leaving 12 bases of the junction unmatched. This CDR3 comprises 15 residues. Germline V CDR1 and CDR2: MNHEY, SVGAGI.

Only a few counts were recorded for this clonotype. This CDR3 reads CAISSGLAKDTQYF. DNA for the CDR3: TGTGCCATCAGTTCCGGGCTAGCCAAGGATACGCAGTATTTT. V usage is TRBV10-3 and J usage is TRBJ2-3; TRBD2 might be the D (5 bases). CDR1 ENHRY and CDR2 SYGVKD come from the germline V gene. V was shortened by 5 bases and J by 6 bases, with 15 bases between the two germline ends. CDR3 length: 14 amino acids.

The chain recombines TRBV7-8 with TRBJ2-1; D ambiguous. The V gene lost 5 bases and the J gene lost 10 bases, with 15 bases spanning the gap. The CDR3 covers 13 residues. Germline values: CDR1 SGHVS, CDR2 FQNEAQ. CDR3 protein: CASSVRTSREQFF. DNA of the CDR3: TGTGCCAGCAGCGTCCGCACGAGTCGGGAGCAGTTCTTC.

CDR3 nucleotide sequence: TGTGCCAGCAGTGAAGTTTGGACAGGGGGAGGAGATACGCAGTATTTT. It encodes CASSEVWTGGGDTQYF. V is TRBV2 and J is TRBJ2-3; 10 bases align to TRBD1. V was pared by 1 base and J by 5 bases, with 6 bases of the junction left unmatched. This CDR3 is built from 16 residues. Germline CDR1 is SNHLY and CDR2 is FYNNEI.

This chain connects TRBV9 to TRBJ1-2; 11 nucleotides align to TRBD1. This CDR3 has 14 residues. The germline V gene has CDR1 SGDLS and CDR2 YYNGEE. The V gene end was trimmed by 4 bases and the J gene end by 8 bases; junction bases not matched to a gene: 7. In DNA form, the CDR3 reads TGTGCCAGCAGCAGAGGACAGGGGGCGGCCGGCTACACCTTC. This gives the protein CASSRGQGAAGYTF.

This sequence joins TRBV5-1 and TRBJ2-1; a possible D gene is TRBD1 (7 bases). This CDR3 region has 13 residues. Trimming removed 3 bases at V and 8 bases at J, with 12 bases between. The germline V gene has CDR1 SGHRS and CDR2 YFSETQ. CDR3 sequence (DNA): TGCGCCAGCAGCTGGGGGGACAGAGATGAGCAGTTCTTC. This translates into CASSWGDRDEQFF.

This clonotype appeared a few times. The chain is built from TRBV28 and TRBJ2-5; 9 nucleotides align to TRBD2. The CDR3 is 15 residues long. CDR1 and CDR2 from the germline V gene are MDHEN and SYDVKM. J gave up 2 bases and V 3 bases, and 4 bases lay outside the gene matches. Here the CDR3 DNA reads TGTGCCAGCAGTTTCATAGCGGGGGCGCAAGAGACCCAGTACTTC. This sequence encodes CASSFIAGAQETQYF.

This clonotype was detected only a few times. V gene TRBV7-9 combines with J gene TRBJ2-5, with a tentative D call TRBD1 (6 bases). This CDR3 is 16 amino acids long. The germline gives CDR1 SEHNR, CDR2 FQNEAQ (reference sequence). With 1 base removed from V and 4 bases from J, the gap between germline ends came to 16 bases. The CDR3 coding sequence is TGTGCCAGCAGCTTAGTTACAGGGCCCTGGGGAGAGACCCAGTACTTC. Its translation: CASSLVTGPWGETQYF.